The next 31 T cell receptor beta chains were all read from a single sample in a study of T-cell reconstitution after alpha-beta-depleted transplantation in children. Using unique molecular identifiers, the investigators prepared the TCRbeta library. TCRdb re-called the PCR reads through MiXCR, storing one row per CDR3 protein. Of over 120,000 distinct CDR3 sequences listed, around 8.8% were seen once; the top ten hold 18%. The starting material was PBMCs, mostly from graft donor cells, obtained 180 days after TCRalphabeta/CD19-depleted stem cell transplant. These receptors were obtained from a female patient aged 2-15 years who had a stem cell transplant for congenital amegakaryocytic thrombocytopenia, so the T cells may come from the graft donor.

The sample holds many counts of this clonotype. This sequence joins TRBV28 and TRBJ1-5; TRBD1 matches at 7 bases. Germline V gene sequence: CDR1 MDHEN, CDR2 SYDVKM. V shed 0 bases and J 0 bases; nucleotides not matched to a gene: 5. This CDR3 spans 17 amino acids. As DNA, the CDR3 is TGTGCCAGCAGTTTATGGGGGACAGCTTCTAGCAATCAGCCCCAGCATTTT. This codes for CASSLWGTASSNQPQHF.

At least ten counts were recorded for this clonotype. The V gene is TRBV20-1, the J gene TRBJ2-5; tentatively, D is TRBD2 (5 bases). Trimming cost V 6 bases and J 7 bases, with 12 bases left between them. Per germline, CDR1 DFQATT and CDR2 SNEGSKA (reference sequence). The CDR3 is 11 amino acids. CDR3 loop: CSACPEGTQYF. Written as DNA, the CDR3 is TGCAGTGCCTGCCCAGAGGGGACCCAGTACTTC.

The V call is TRBV6-2 or TRBV6-3, the J call TRBJ2-1; D is possibly TRBD2 (6 bases). The germline CDR1 and CDR2 sequences are MNHEY and SVGEGT. The CDR3 runs to 15 residues. Deletions cut 2 bases from V and 6 bases from J, with 14 bases between. As DNA, the CDR3 is TGTGCCAGCAGTTACGGGGGGAAAACCGTCAATGAGCAGTTCTTC. Translated: CASSYGGKTVNEQFF.

In this sample, this clonotype turned up a few times. This chain links TRBV20-1 with TRBJ2-4, with TRBD1 matching over 9 bases. V shed 6 bases, J shed 7 bases, and the junction held 7 bases outside the gene matches. The CDR3 consists of 13 residues. Germline V lookup: CDR1 DFQATT, CDR2 SNEGSKA (reference sequence). The DNA of the CDR3 is TGCAGTGCCAGGGTACAGGGGGCGAACATTCAGTACTTC. Translation gives CSARVQGANIQYF.

This clonotype occurred a few times. The chain combines TRBV19 with TRBJ2-1; the D is unclear. From germline, CDR1 is LNHDA and CDR2 SQIVND (reference sequence). Trimming removed 1 base at V and 1 base at J, with 8 bases between. The CDR3 sequence is 15 residues long. In nucleotides, the CDR3 is TGTGCCAGTAGTATAGCAGGCGGATCCTACAATGAGCAGTTCTTC. Translating gives CASSIAGGSYNEQFF.

This clonotype was observed at least ten times. The chain uses TRBV14 and TRBJ2-7; D ambiguous. Trimming pared 5 bases from V and 2 bases from J, leaving 16 bases between. This CDR3 is 15 amino acids long. Germline assignment: CDR1 SGHDN and CDR2 FVKESK. The CDR3 protein is CASSFGPPRAYEQYF. CDR3 in DNA: TGTGCCAGCAGCTTTGGGCCACCCCGGGCCTACGAGCAGTACTTC.

This clonotype was seen ten or more times. This rearrangement joins TRBV20-1 to TRBJ2-2; no clear D gene. The CDR3 contains 12 residues. From germline, CDR1 is DFQATT and CDR2 SNEGSKA (reference sequence). CDR3: CTALDSTGELFF. CDR3 DNA: TGCACCGCCCTGGATTCTACCGGGGAGCTGTTTTTT.

In its sample, this clonotype was seen many times. The chain employs TRBV28 and TRBJ1-2; 8 nucleotides agree with TRBD1. The germline CDR1 and CDR2 sequences are MDHEN and SYDVKM. The trim removed 6 bases at V and 5 bases at J, leaving 11 bases unmatched. The CDR3 is made up of 15 amino acids. The CDR3 here is CASSPPGQAIYGYTF. The CDR3 nucleotides read TGTGCCAGCAGCCCACCGGGACAGGCGATTTATGGCTACACCTTC.

As to this clonotype: Being one base from a much bigger clone, this may be a read error. The V and J genes are TRBV7-9 and TRBJ2-7; D call uncertain. The CDR3 is 13 residues long. Germline V lookup: CDR1 SEHNR, CDR2 FQNEAQ (reference sequence). The ends were cut back, 5 bases at V and 3 bases at J, with 11 bases in the middle. CDR3 sequence: CASSEPWSYEQYF. The DNA for the CDR3 is TGTGCCAGCAGCGAACCCTGGAGCTACGAGCAGTACTTC.

This clonotype appeared many times. The chain recombines TRBV7-9 with TRBJ2-7, with D possibly matching TRBD1 (6 bases). The CDR3 has 13 residues. CDR1 SEHNR and CDR2 FQNEAQ come from the germline V gene (reference sequence). V shed 1 base and J shed 5 bases, with 9 bases lying between them. DNA for the CDR3: TGTGCCAGCAGCTTAGGACAGGTTAACGAGCAGTACTTC. Translating it yields CASSLGQVNEQYF.

This clonotype was found a few times. This chain joins TRBV12-3 or TRBV12-4 and TRBJ1-2, with no clear D. V was cut by 3 bases and J by 3 bases, with 11 bases left in between. This CDR3 has 14 amino acids. CDR3 coding DNA: TGTGCCAGCAGTTTGCGTCAGGTGCACTATGGCTACACCTTC. The encoded protein is CASSLRQVHYGYTF.

This clonotype was observed at least ten times. The V and J genes are TRBV6-1 and TRBJ1-1; D is perhaps TRBD1 (5 bases). Germline assignment: CDR1 MNHNS and CDR2 SASEGT. The V end lost 6 bases, the J end lost 1 base, and 15 bases lay between the germline ends. This CDR3 has 15 residues. The CDR3 DNA reads as TGTGCCAGCAGGGGGACCGGGCTCCCGAACACTGAAGCTTTCTTT. It codes for CASRGTGLPNTEAFF.

The J gene is TRBJ1-1, the V gene TRBV7-2, with D possibly matching TRBD1 (5 bases). The CDR3 is 16 residues long. CDR1 SGHTA and CDR2 FQGNSA come from the germline V gene. The V and J ends lost 5 bases and 2 bases respectively, with 18 bases between them. CDR3 sequence reads: CASSPTVGRVNTEAFF. In DNA form, the CDR3 reads TGTGCCAGCAGCCCAACAGTAGGCAGGGTAAACACTGAAGCTTTCTTT.

This clonotype was found many times. The rearrangement joins TRBV10-3 to TRBJ2-1; D tentatively fits TRBD1 or TRBD2 (6 bases each). Germline V CDR1 and CDR2: ENHRY, SYGVKD. The CDR3 has 15 residues. V lost 7 bases and J 7 bases, leaving 20 bases between the germline ends. The CDR3 sequence: CAINSDGGKRNEQFF. DNA of the CDR3: TGTGCCATCAATAGTGACGGGGGCAAAAGGAATGAGCAGTTCTTC.

The chain joins TRBV5-4 to TRBJ2-5; D is undetermined. Per germline, CDR1 SGHNT and CDR2 YYREEE (reference sequence). Between the trimmed V and J ends, which lost 4 bases and 7 bases, there was a span of 11 bases. The CDR3 sequence is 12 residues long. The CDR3 bases are TGTGCCAGCAGCCCAATAGGTGGGACCCAGTACTTC. Encoded protein: CASSPIGGTQYF.

This clonotype has only a few counts. The chain uses TRBV20-1 and TRBJ2-7; TRBD1 matches at 7 bases. The trim removed 6 bases at V and 6 bases at J, leaving 8 bases unmatched. Looked up from germline, CDR1 is DFQATT and CDR2 is SNEGSKA (reference sequence). The CDR3 length is 12 residues. The CDR3 protein is CSAQGSSPEQYF. Here the CDR3 DNA reads TGCAGTGCACAGGGGTCCTCCCCCGAGCAGTACTTC.

This clonotype was found many times. The rearrangement links TRBV9 to TRBJ2-7; D unclear. V was trimmed by 1 base and J by 0 bases, leaving 8 bases between them. In germline, CDR1 is SGDLS, CDR2 YYNGEE. This CDR3 has 14 amino acids. The CDR3 protein is CASSVSGYSYEQYF. CDR3 nucleotide sequence: TGTGCCAGCAGCGTATCAGGTTACTCCTACGAGCAGTACTTC.

In this sample, this clonotype turned up a few times. The chain uses TRBV11-2 and TRBJ2-7, with 8 bases aligning to TRBD2. The CDR3 spans 19 residues. The ends lost 0 bases at V and 0 bases at J; junction bases unmatched: 13. Per the germline V gene, CDR1 is SGHAT and CDR2 is FQNNGV. CDR3 sequence: CASSLDFPYGGGSSYEQYF. The CDR3, as DNA: TGTGCCAGCAGCTTAGACTTCCCCTATGGCGGGGGGAGCTCCTACGAGCAGTACTTC. Full variable domain (rest looked up from reference TRBV11-2 and TRBJ2-7): EAGVAQSPRYKIIEKRQSVAFWCNPISGHATLYWYQQILGQGPKLLIQFQNNGVVDDSQLPKDRFSAERLKGVDSTLKIQPAKLEDSAVYLCASSLDFPYGGGSSYEQYFGPGTRLTVT.

This clonotype showed up many times. The rearrangement links TRBV28 to TRBJ2-7, with D tentatively TRBD1 (5 bases). V lost 2 bases and J lost 0, with 5 bases in between. The CDR3 contains 13 residues. The V gene's germline CDR1 is MDHEN and CDR2 SYDVKM. Here the CDR3 reads CASSLQGSYEQYF. The CDR3 DNA is TGTGCCAGCAGTTTACAGGGCTCCTACGAGCAGTACTTC.

In this sample, this clonotype turned up many times. The rearrangement uses TRBV5-6 and TRBJ1-6; D is unresolved. This CDR3 has 19 amino acids. The V gene lost 1 base and the J gene lost 0 bases, with 17 bases spanning the gap. Germline values: CDR1 SGHDT, CDR2 YYEEEE. Here the CDR3 DNA reads TGTGCCAGCAGCTTGATGGCCCTGTCAGCACGCTCCTATAATTCACCCCTCCACTTT. It codes for CASSLMALSARSYNSPLHF.

Ten or more counts support this clonotype. The genes are TRBV10-3 and TRBJ2-3; D call uncertain. V was pared by 4 bases and J by 0 bases, with 8 bases between. Per the germline V gene, CDR1 is ENHRY and CDR2 is SYGVKD. The length of the CDR3 is 14 residues. As DNA, the CDR3 is TGTGCCATCAGTGTTCGGAGCAGCACAGATACGCAGTATTTT. The encoded protein is CAISVRSSTDTQYF.

This clonotype was seen many times. The chain carries TRBV6-5 and TRBJ1-3; D unclear. Trimming shortened V by 4 bases and J by 10 bases, and 23 bases separated the two germline ends. The CDR3 runs to 16 residues. The germline CDR1 and CDR2 sequences are MNHEY and SVGAGI. As DNA, the CDR3 is TGTGCCAGCAGTTCAAGTAACCGGGCCGCCGGAGGAACCATATATTTT. This sequence encodes CASSSSNRAAGGTIYF.

This clonotype was seen at least ten times. The rearrangement links TRBV28 to TRBJ2-7, with 9 bases lining up with TRBD2. Unmatched junction bases numbered 10, after V lost 6 bases and J lost 1 base. Germline CDR1 reads MDHEN; CDR2 reads SYDVKM. This CDR3 has 16 amino acids. In nucleotides, the CDR3 is TGTGCCAGCAGAGTGCTAGCGGGGTCTCCTTCCTACGAGCAGTACTTC. Its translation: CASRVLAGSPSYEQYF.

This clonotype was found many times. The J gene is TRBJ1-1, the V gene TRBV29-1, with D possibly matching TRBD1 (6 bases). This CDR3 is 12 amino acids long. Per germline, CDR1 SQVTM and CDR2 ANQGSEA. V lost 4 bases, J lost 4 bases, and 10 bases lay in between. CDR3 sequence: CSVARTATEAFF. The CDR3 bases are TGCAGCGTTGCCCGGACAGCCACTGAAGCTTTCTTT.

At least ten counts were recorded for this clonotype. This chain uses TRBV2 with TRBJ1-1; maybe TRBD1 (5 bases). Germline lookup yields CDR1 SNHLY and CDR2 FYNNEI. V was pared by 0 bases and J by 1 base, with 15 bases between. This CDR3 spans 17 amino acids. CDR3 region: CASSEAPGRYRNTEAFF. The CDR3 DNA reads as TGTGCCAGCAGTGAAGCGCCAGGGAGGTATAGGAACACTGAAGCTTTCTTT.

The gene calls are TRBV3-1 and TRBJ2-7; no firm D call. The germline gives CDR1 LGHDT, CDR2 YNNKEL (reference sequence). This CDR3 comprises 11 residues. V was trimmed by 1 base and J by 6 bases, leaving 4 bases between them. The CDR3 DNA reads as TGTGCCAGCAGCCAAGGCCGCGAGCAGTACTTC. This translates into CASSQGREQYF.

The chain uses TRBV5-1 and TRBJ2-1; TRBD1 matches 7 bases. CDR1 is SGHRS and CDR2 is YFSETQ in the germline V gene. Unmatched junction bases numbered 9, after V lost 8 bases and J lost 4 bases. The CDR3 spans 14 residues. CDR3 sequence: CASGQGVKYNEQFF. CDR3 coding DNA: TGCGCCAGTGGGCAGGGGGTCAAGTACAATGAGCAGTTCTTC.

The chain joins TRBV3-1 to TRBJ2-1, with 7 bases that match TRBD1. Germline V lookup: CDR1 LGHDT, CDR2 YNNKEL (reference sequence). The CDR3 runs 19 residues. V lost 4 bases, J lost 0 bases, and 15 bases stayed unmatched. DNA for the CDR3: TGTGCCAGCAGCCCAAGGGGGCAGTTTGGACCTGGCTCCTACAATGAGCAGTTCTTC. It codes for CASSPRGQFGPGSYNEQFF.

This clonotype was seen repeatedly, ten times or more. The chain is built from TRBV20-1 and TRBJ2-7, with 12 bases matching TRBD2. Per the germline V gene, CDR1 is DFQATT and CDR2 is SNEGSKA (reference sequence). With 3 bases clipped from V and 12 bases from J, the junction kept 3 bases outside the gene matches. The CDR3 extends over 11 amino acids. In nucleotides, the CDR3 is TGCAGTGCTAGCGGACTAGCGGGGTTGTACTTC. It codes for CSASGLAGLYF.

This clonotype has more than one count but fewer than ten. V gene TRBV6-1 combines with J gene TRBJ2-3; D gene ambiguous. The V gene lost 2 bases and the J gene lost 13 bases, with 13 bases spanning the gap. The CDR3 contains 12 residues. Germline CDR1 and CDR2: MNHNS and SASEGT. This CDR3 reads CASSEMSYVEYF. CDR3 coding DNA: TGTGCCAGCAGTGAAATGTCATACGTGGAGTATTTT.

A remark on this clonotype: Just one base apart from a much larger clone, this may be a read error. The chain carries TRBV20-1 and TRBJ2-3; D unresolved. Germline CDR1 is DFQATT and CDR2 is SNEGSKA (reference sequence). This CDR3 comprises 13 residues. In nucleotides, the CDR3 is TGCAGTGCTAGTACCAAGGGCACAGATAGGCAGTATTTT. Translation: CSASTKGTDRQYF.